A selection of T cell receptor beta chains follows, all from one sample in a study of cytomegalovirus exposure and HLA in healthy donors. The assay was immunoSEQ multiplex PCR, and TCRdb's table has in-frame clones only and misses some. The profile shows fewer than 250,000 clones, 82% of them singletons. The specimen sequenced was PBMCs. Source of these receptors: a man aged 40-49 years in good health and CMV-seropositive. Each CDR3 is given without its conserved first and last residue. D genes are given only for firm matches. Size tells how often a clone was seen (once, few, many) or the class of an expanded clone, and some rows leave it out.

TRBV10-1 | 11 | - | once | ASSEPGLDRAF
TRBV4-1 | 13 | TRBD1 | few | ASSGGGAGNEKLF
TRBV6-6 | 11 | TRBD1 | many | ASSGTGAGELF
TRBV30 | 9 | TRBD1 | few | AWSAGTGLY
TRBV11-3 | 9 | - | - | ASSLNNEQF
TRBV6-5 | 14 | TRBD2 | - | ASSYSRAGGENIQY
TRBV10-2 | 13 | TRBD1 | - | ASSDGQGGTDTQY
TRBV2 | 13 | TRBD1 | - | ASSVGQGGTDTQY
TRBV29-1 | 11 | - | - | SVDVGVTDTQY
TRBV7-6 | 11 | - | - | ASSLGQYNEQF
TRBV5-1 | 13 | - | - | ASSPTGLVHQPQH